What follows is one T cell receptor (beta chain) and its context. Its target is unknown. The sample belongs to a study of T-cell reconstitution after alpha-beta-depleted transplantation in children. Regarding the study as a whole: Where some patients showed high TCRbeta diversity at day 60, it came from recipient T cells and thymic progenitors that had survived.

Unique molecular identifiers were incorporated into the prepared TCRbeta library. From the PCR reads, TCRdb called clonotypes with MiXCR, one entry per CDR3 protein. The sample lists around 80,000 distinct CDR3 sequences, 15% to 20% occurring once. Germline values: CDR1 PRHDT, CDR2 FYEKMQ (reference sequence). Losses at the gene ends were 6 bases for V and 6 bases for J; bases not matched to a gene: 4. There are 14 residues in the CDR3. This clonotype originated in a male patient under 10 years old who had a stem cell transplant for acute lymphoblastic leukemia, so the T cells may come from the graft donor. V is TRBV13 and J is TRBJ1-6, with 8 positions matching TRBD1. The sample was PBMCs, mostly from graft donor cells, taken 360 days after TCRalphabeta/CD19-depleted stem cell transplant. The CDR3 loop is CASRFDRGNSPLHF. CDR3 coding DNA: TGTGCCAGCAGATTCGACAGGGGTAATTCACCCCTCCACTTT.